This is a list of T cell receptor beta chains from one sample in a study of T cells in Graves' hyperthyroidism and ophthalmopathy. MiXCR, applied by TCRdb to the multiplex PCR reads, yields one record per CDR3 protein. Of about 590,000 distinct CDR3 sequences in the sample, 12% to 15% are singletons; the top ten hold about 6.6%. Sequenced material: blood. All receptors derive from a young woman with Graves' ophthalmopathy. Both conserved end residues are part of each CDR3.

v_gene	j_gene	CDR3aa
TRBV6-1	TRBJ1-1	CASRRGRDTEAFF
TRBV15	TRBJ1-6	CATSPSVLQGYSPLHF
TRBV5-8	TRBJ2-7	CASSLSFEGWEQYF
TRBV4-1	TRBJ2-5	CASSQAEQGGGETQYF
TRBV19	TRBJ2-6	CASSIAGISGANVLTF
TRBV6-5	TRBJ1-4	CASTYGGATNEKLFF
TRBV9	TRBJ2-7	CASSVGPGGVPYEQYF
TRBV20-1	TRBJ2-7	CSAKISGRYEQYF
TRBV30	TRBJ1-1	CAWSVTRNTEAFF
TRBV9	TRBJ2-1	CASSPTSGSFNEQFF
TRBV3-1	TRBJ2-1	CASSQFGTSGSYEQFF
TRBV5-1	TRBJ2-1	CASRGEDRGYNEQFF
TRBV5-6	TRBJ2-2	CASSLGGRTSANTGELLF
TRBV5-1	TRBJ2-7	CASSSQGHEQYF
TRBV10-3	TRBJ1-1	CAISDMSSRNTEAFF
TRBV18	TRBJ2-3	CASSPVALSTDTQYF
TRBV19	TRBJ2-7	CASGGGQGEAYEQYF
TRBV20-1	TRBJ1-1	CSAAPPGSPEAFF
TRBV12-3/TRBV12-4	TRBJ2-1	CASTLGGNEQFF
TRBV11-2	TRBJ1-5	CASSLGGTGVFQPQHF
TRBV3-1	TRBJ2-7	CASTAPDSYEQYF
TRBV11-2	TRBJ2-1	CASSDWGPSDEQFF
TRBV2	TRBJ2-3	CASSLDRGLDPSTDTQYF
TRBV12-5	TRBJ1-6	CASGFGGRSNSPLHF
TRBV4-1	TRBJ2-2	CASSQVLAGVVPGELFF
TRBV24-1	TRBJ1-5	CATSVVRPQHF
TRBV27	TRBJ2-1	CASSPLEGRSFYNEQFF
TRBV7-9	TRBJ2-7	CASSLGYPRGEQYF
TRBV6-2/TRBV6-3	TRBJ2-1	CASVAGGYEQFF
TRBV14	TRBJ2-3	CASSQELLTDTQYF
TRBV12-3/TRBV12-4	TRBJ1-1	CASSRITGNTEAFF
TRBV5-8	TRBJ1-4	CASSLDPATNEKLFF
TRBV7-9	TRBJ2-1	CASSSRTSGRPLEQFF
TRBV29-1	TRBJ1-1	CSVEGRQGAPGAEAFF
TRBV27	TRBJ1-5	CASSPFRVGNQPQHF
TRBV5-1	TRBJ2-5	CASSSGRGQETQYF
TRBV28	TRBJ2-1	CASSLMSEQFF
TRBV20-1	TRBJ2-1	CSARGHTGTGGFNEQFF
TRBV18	TRBJ1-2	CASSPPHRGNYGYTF
TRBV19	TRBJ1-1	CASSILGWNHMNTEAFF
TRBV7-6	TRBJ2-5	CASSLDGRGMAWETQYF
TRBV20-1	TRBJ1-2	CSAKEGSGGGYTF
TRBV10-3	TRBJ2-7	CAISAGGYYEQYF
TRBV12-3/TRBV12-4	TRBJ2-5	CASSFSGQKGGETQYF
TRBV11-1	TRBJ2-7	CASSTQGYEQYF
TRBV20-1	TRBJ2-5	CSASWEWLAGVMVGETQYF
TRBV28	TRBJ1-1	CASSLIGALREAFF
TRBV6-5	TRBJ2-7	CASSYSMEGIYEQYF
TRBV20-1	TRBJ2-7	CSALPLAGGAYEQYF
TRBV10-3	TRBJ2-1	CAIMTFTSGTYNEQFF
TRBV19	TRBJ2-5	CASSIVGEETQYF
TRBV30	TRBJ1-3	CAQDSPGNTIYF
TRBV11-2	TRBJ2-4	CASILAGGRTIQYF
TRBV9	TRBJ2-1	CASSPPPSPVGGRVINEQFF
TRBV7-9	TRBJ2-1	CASIQGRGLARNYNEQFF
TRBV15	TRBJ2-3	CATSRGDPTGGLTDTQYF